This is a list of T cell receptor beta chains from one sample in a study of shared clonotypes between healthy human individuals. Generated by immunoSEQ multiplex PCR, the TCRdb table keeps only in-frame clones and is missing some. The table has about 1 million clones, 65% to 75% seen once. The sequencing input was memory CD4+ T cells sorted from blood. The receptors originated from a man between 18 and 35 years old in good health. Both conserved end residues are trimmed from each CDR3. Each record gives: J gene, D gene, CDR3 length, V gene, CDR3 protein. The D gene is left open where the match is weak.

>TRBJ2-4|TRBD2|12|TRBV6-6
ASSYASGSNIQY
>TRBJ1-5|-|15|TRBV18
ASSPGTGYGSNQPQH
>TRBJ2-7|-|14|TRBV18
ASSPAWGGLSYEQY
>TRBJ2-7|TRBD1|13|TRBV6-1
ASRDPGQGDYEQY
>TRBJ2-7|TRBD2|10|TRBV10-3
AIALAGYEQY
>TRBJ2-7|-|13|TRBV10-2
ASSEYLASPYEQY
>TRBJ2-1|TRBD2|16|TRBV4-1
ASSQDASGGTFKNEQF
>TRBJ2-2|-|12|TRBV28
ASRGDPYSGELF
>TRBJ1-2|-|14|TRBV5-4
ASSPSGQAANYGYT
>TRBJ1-1|-|16|TRBV6-1
ASSEADGGVGLNTEAF
>TRBJ1-5|TRBD1|14|TRBV6-6
ASSSGNRGSNQPQH
>TRBJ2-5|-|13|TRBV4-1
ASSQEAGLVRTQY
>TRBJ1-2|-|12|TRBV28
ASSPPSKQGGYT
>TRBJ2-5|TRBD1|11|TRBV30
AWSAGGQETQY
>TRBJ2-5|-|13|TRBV28
ASSPPGSRQETQY
>TRBJ2-7|TRBD2|13|TRBV2
ASSELGGNAHEQY
>TRBJ2-3|-|13|TRBV18
ASRESLVSSDTQY
>TRBJ1-1|-|12|TRBV5-1
ASSLDRPNTEAF
>TRBJ2-7|-|9|TRBV7-2
ASSPRDEQY
>TRBJ2-7|-|12|TRBV29-1
TRGGGGISYEQY
>TRBJ2-7|TRBD2|12|TRBV28
ASSPGLAGHEQY
>TRBJ1-1|TRBD1|15|TRBV29-1
SVGIVQGATVNTEAF
>TRBJ2-7|TRBD1|13|TRBV28
ASSSLGTGYHEQY
>TRBJ1-5|-|12|TRBV7-2
ASSPPGRPQPQH
>TRBJ2-2|-|10|TRBV30
AWTGPAGELF
>TRBJ1-3|-|14|TRBV19
ASSPILGLGGNTIY